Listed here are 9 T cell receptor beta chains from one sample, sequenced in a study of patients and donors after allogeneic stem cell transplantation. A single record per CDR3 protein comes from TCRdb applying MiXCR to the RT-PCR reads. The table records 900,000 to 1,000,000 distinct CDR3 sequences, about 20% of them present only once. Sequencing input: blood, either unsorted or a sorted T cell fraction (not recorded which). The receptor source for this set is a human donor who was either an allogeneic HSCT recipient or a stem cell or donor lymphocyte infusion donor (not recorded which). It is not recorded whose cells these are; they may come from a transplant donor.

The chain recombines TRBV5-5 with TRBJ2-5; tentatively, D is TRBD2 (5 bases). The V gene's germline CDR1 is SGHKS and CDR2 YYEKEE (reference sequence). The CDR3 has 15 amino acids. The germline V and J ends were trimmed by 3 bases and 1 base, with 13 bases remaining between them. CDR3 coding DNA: TGTGCCAGCAGCTCGGTCCCAGCGGCCCAAGAGACCCAGTACTTC. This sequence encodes CASSSVPAAQETQYF.

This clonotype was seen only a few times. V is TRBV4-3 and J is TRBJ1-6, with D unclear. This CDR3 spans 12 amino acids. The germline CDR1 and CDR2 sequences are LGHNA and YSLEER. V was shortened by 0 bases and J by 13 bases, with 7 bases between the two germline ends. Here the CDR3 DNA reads TGCGCCAGCAGCCAAGATTATGGTCCCCTCCACTTT. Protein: CASSQDYGPLHF.

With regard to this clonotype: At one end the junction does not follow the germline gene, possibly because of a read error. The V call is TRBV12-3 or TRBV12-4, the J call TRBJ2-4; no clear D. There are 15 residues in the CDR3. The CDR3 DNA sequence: TGTGCCAGCACCGGTTCGGGCCGAGCCCAAAACATTCAGTACTTC. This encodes CASTGSGRAQNIQYF.

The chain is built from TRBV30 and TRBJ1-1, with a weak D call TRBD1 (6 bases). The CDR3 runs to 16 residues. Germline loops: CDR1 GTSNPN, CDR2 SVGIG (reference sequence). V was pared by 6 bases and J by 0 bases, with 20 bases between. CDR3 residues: CACFWRRRGMNTEAFF. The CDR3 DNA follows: TGTGCCTGTTTCTGGAGGAGGAGGGGGATGAACACTGAAGCTTTCTTT.

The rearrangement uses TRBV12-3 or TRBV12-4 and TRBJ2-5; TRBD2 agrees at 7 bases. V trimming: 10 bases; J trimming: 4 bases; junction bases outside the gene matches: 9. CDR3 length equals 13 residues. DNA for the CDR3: TGTGCCATCTCTCGTTGGGGGGGAGAGACCCAGTACTTC. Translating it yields CAISRWGGETQYF.

In DNA, the CDR3 is TGTGCCAGCAGCTTTATCCGGAGGGTGAGAACTGAAGCTTTCTTT. This codes for CASSFIRRVRTEAFF. The chain has TRBV11-2 and TRBJ1-1; unclear D gene. Germline CDR1 and CDR2: SGHAT and FQNNGV. This CDR3 has 15 amino acids. Trimming pared 3 bases from V and 5 bases from J, leaving 16 bases between.

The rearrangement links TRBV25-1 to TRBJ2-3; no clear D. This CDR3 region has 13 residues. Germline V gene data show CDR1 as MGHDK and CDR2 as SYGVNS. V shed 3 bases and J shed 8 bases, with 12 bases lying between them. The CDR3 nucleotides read TGTGCCAGCAGTGAGATCTTTTCAGCTACGCAGTATTTT. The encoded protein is CASSEIFSATQYF. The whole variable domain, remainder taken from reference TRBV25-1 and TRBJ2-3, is EADIYQTPRYLVIGTGKKITLECSQTMGHDKMYWYQQDPGMELHLIHYSYGVNSTEKGDLSSESTVSRIRTEHFPLTLESARPSHTSQYLCASSEIFSATQYFGPGTRLTVL.

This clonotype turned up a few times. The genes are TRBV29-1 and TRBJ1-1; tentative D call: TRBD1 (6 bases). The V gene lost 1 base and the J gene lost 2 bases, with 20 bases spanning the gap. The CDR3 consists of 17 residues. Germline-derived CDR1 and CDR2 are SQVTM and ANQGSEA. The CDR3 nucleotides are TGCAGCGTTGAAGGGTTTATGAGAGGGGGAGGTAACACTGAAGCTTTCTTT. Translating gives CSVEGFMRGGGNTEAFF.

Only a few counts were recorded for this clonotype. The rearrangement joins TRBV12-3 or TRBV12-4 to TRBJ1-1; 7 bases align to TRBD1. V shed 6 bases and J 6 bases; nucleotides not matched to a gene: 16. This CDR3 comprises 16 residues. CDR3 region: CASSANPTGRGSEAFF. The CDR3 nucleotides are TGTGCCAGCAGCGCAAACCCGACAGGGCGCGGGTCTGAAGCTTTCTTT.